Listed here are 5 T cell receptor beta chains from one sample, sequenced in a study of T cells after yellow fever vaccination. TCRdb reanalysed the 5' RACE reads using MiXCR and keeps one entry per CDR3 protein. In the table there are 400,000 to 450,000 distinct CDR3 sequences, 18% of which are singletons. This sample comprised PBMCs, obtained before the yellow fever booster vaccination. These receptors were collected from a man in his late teens or twenties who received the YFV17D yellow fever vaccine.

The chain links TRBV24-1 to TRBJ1-2; weak D call: TRBD1 (5 bases). CDR1 and CDR2 from the germline V gene are KGHDR and SFDVKD. V was shortened by 6 bases and J by 7 bases, with 20 bases between the two germline ends. The CDR3 is 15 amino acids. This chain's CDR3 is CATSSSGTSLPGYTF. DNA of the CDR3: TGTGCCACCAGTTCTTCTGGGACTTCTCTTCCTGGCTACACCTTC.

This clonotype was picked up a small number of times. CDR3 sequence: CASSFGTNEKLFF. The CDR3 coding sequence is TGTGCCAGCAGTTTTGGGACTAATGAAAAACTGTTTTTT. The V call is TRBV27, the J call TRBJ1-4; D is undetermined. Germline V gene lookup returns CDR1 MNHEY and CDR2 SMNVEV (reference sequence). The V end was cut by 3 bases, the J end by 2 bases, with 4 bases between. The length of the CDR3 is 13 residues.

At least ten counts were recorded for this clonotype. This chain links TRBV20-1 with TRBJ1-6; 8 nucleotides align to TRBD1. Trimming removed 0 bases from V and 8 bases from J; junction bases left unmatched: 9. This CDR3 spans 16 amino acids. CDR1 and CDR2 (germline): DFQATT, SNEGSKA (reference sequence). This CDR3 reads CSARDRGQGRDSPLHF. The CDR3 coding sequence is TGCAGTGCTAGAGACCGAGGACAGGGCCGGGATTCACCCCTCCACTTT.

This clonotype was counted between two and nine times. The gene calls are TRBV7-2 and TRBJ2-3; D call uncertain. The CDR3 loop spans 14 amino acids. Germline CDR1 reads SGHTA; CDR2 reads FQGNSA. Trimming removed 3 bases from V and 0 bases from J, with 7 bases in between. CDR3 residues: CASSFSPSTDTQYF. DNA for the CDR3: TGTGCCAGCAGCTTCTCTCCTAGCACAGATACGCAGTATTTT.

A few counts support this clonotype. The chain is built from TRBV29-1 and TRBJ1-6; possibly TRBD1 for D (5 bases). CDR3 size: 12 residues. The V gene's germline CDR1 is SQVTM and CDR2 ANQGSEA. Between the trimmed V and J ends, which lost 6 bases and 7 bases, there was a span of 10 bases. The CDR3 loop is CSVREGNSPLHF. The CDR3 nucleotides read TGCAGCGTCCGCGAGGGGAATTCACCCCTCCACTTT.